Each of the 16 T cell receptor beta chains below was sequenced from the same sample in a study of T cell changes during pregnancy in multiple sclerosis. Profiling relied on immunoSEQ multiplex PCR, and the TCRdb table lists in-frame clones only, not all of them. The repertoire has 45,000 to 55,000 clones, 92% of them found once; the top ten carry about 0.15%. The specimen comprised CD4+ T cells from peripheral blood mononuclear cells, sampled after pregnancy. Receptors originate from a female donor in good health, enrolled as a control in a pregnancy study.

For the CDR3, the DNA is TGTGCCAGCAGCCCGACAGCGACGAGAAACACCATATATTTT. As protein: CASSPTATRNTIYF. The V gene is TRBV7-9, the J gene TRBJ1-3; TRBD1 is a possible D gene (5 bases). This CDR3 comprises 14 residues. Trimming removed 5 bases from V and 5 bases from J, with 13 bases in between. Germline CDR1 SEHNR, CDR2 FQNEAQ (reference sequence).

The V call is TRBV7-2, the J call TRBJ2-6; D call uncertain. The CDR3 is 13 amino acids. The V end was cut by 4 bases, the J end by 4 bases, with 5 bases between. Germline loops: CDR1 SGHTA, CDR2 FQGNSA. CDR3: CASSYPGANVLTF. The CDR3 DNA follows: TGTGCCAGCAGCTATCCAGGGGCCAACGTCCTGACTTTC.

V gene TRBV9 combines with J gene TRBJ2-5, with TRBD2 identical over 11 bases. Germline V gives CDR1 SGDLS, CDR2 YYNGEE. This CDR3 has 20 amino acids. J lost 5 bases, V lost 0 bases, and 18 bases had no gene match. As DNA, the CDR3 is TGTGCCAGCAGCGTAGGTATTAGCGGGGGGGCCGGAAAGGCCGTCGAGACCCAGTACTTC. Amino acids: CASSVGISGGAGKAVETQYF.

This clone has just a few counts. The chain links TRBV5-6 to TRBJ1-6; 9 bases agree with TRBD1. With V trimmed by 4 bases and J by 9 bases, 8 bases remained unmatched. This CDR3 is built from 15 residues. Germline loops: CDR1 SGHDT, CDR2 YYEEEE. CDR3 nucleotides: TGTGCCAGCAGCCCGGACAGGGGAAAAACTTCACCCCTCCACTTT. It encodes CASSPDRGKTSPLHF.

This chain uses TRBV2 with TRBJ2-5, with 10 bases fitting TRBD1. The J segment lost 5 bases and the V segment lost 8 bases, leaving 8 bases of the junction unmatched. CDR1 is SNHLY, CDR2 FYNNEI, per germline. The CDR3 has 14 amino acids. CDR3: CASGGTGVLETQYF. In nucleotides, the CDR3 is TGTGCCAGCGGTGGGACAGGGGTCCTGGAGACCCAGTACTTC.

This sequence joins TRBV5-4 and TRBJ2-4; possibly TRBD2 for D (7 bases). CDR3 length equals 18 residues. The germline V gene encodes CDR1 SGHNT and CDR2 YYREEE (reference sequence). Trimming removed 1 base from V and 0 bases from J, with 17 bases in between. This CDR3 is CASSLMGGASLAKNIQYF. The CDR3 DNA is TGTGCCAGCAGCTTGATGGGGGGGGCCTCTCTAGCCAAAAACATTCAGTACTTC.

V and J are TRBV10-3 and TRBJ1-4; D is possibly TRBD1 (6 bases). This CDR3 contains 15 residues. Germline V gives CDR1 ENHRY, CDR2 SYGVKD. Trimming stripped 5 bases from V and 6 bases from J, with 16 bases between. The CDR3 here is CAISQKTSGDEKLFF. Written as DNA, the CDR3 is TGTGCCATCAGTCAAAAAACCTCAGGGGATGAAAAACTGTTTTTT.

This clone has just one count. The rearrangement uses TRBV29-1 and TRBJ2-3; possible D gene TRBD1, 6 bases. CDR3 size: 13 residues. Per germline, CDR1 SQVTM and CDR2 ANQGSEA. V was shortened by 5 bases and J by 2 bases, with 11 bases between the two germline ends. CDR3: CSVLDRNTDTQYF. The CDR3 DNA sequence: TGCAGCGTTTTGGACAGAAACACAGATACGCAGTATTTT.

DNA of the CDR3: TGCGCCAGCAGCCAACGGACAGAGGCGGTGAGTGGCTACACCTTC. The encoded protein is CASSQRTEAVSGYTF. The V call is TRBV4-3, the J call TRBJ1-2; tentatively, D is TRBD1 (6 bases). Looked up from germline, CDR1 is LGHNA and CDR2 is YSLEER. V lost 2 bases and J lost 7, with 17 bases in between. The CDR3 is 15 amino acids.

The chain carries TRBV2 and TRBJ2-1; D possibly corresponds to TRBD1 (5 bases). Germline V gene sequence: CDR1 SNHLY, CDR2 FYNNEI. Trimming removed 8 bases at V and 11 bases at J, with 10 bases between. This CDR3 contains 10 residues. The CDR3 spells CASSDSQQFF. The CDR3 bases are TGTGCCAGCTCAGACAGCCAGCAGTTCTTC.

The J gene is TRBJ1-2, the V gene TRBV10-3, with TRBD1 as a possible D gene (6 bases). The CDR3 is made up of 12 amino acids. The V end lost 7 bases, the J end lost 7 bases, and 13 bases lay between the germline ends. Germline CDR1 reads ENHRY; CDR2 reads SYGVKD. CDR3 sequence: CAINTGLGGYTF. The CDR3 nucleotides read TGTGCCATCAACACAGGGTTGGGTGGCTACACCTTC.

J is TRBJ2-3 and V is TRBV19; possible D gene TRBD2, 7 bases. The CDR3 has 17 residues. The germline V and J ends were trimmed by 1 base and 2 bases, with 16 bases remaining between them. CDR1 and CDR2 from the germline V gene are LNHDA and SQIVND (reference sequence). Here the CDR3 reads CASSIGSRRGHTDTQYF. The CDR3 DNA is TGTGCCAGTAGTATAGGGTCGCGGCGGGGGCACACAGATACGCAGTATTTT. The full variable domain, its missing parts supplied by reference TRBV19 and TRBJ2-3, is DGGITQSPKYLFRKEGQNVTLSCEQNLNHDAMYWYRQDPGQGLRLIYYSQIVNDFQKGDIAEGYSVSREKKESFPLTVTSAQKNPTAFYLCASSIGSRRGHTDTQYFGPGTRLTVL.

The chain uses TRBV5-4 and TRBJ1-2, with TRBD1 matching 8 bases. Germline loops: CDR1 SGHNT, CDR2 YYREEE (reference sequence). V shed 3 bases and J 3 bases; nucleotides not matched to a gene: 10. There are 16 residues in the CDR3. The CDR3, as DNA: TGTGCCAGCAGCTCGGGACAGGAACGGACCTACTATGGCTACACCTTC. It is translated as CASSSGQERTYYGYTF.

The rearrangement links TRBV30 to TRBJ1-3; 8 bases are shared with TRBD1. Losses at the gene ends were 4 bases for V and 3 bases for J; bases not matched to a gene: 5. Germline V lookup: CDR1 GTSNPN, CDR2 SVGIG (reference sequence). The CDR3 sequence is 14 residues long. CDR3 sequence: CAWNLDRVGNTIYF. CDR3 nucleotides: TGTGCCTGGAACCTGGACAGGGTTGGAAACACCATATATTTT.

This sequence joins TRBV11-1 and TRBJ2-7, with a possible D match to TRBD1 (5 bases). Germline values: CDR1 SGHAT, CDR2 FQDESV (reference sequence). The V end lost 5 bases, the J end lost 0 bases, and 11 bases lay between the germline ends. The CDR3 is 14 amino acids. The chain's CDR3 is CASSLRQSSYEQYF. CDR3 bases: TGTGCCAGCAGCCTTAGACAGAGCTCCTACGAGCAGTACTTC. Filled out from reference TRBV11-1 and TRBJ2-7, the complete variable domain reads EAEVAQSPRYKITEKSQAVAFWCDPISGHATLYWYRQILGQGPELLVQFQDESVVDDSQLPKDRFSAERLKGVDSTLKIQPAELGDSAMYLCASSLRQSSYEQYFGPGTRLTVT.

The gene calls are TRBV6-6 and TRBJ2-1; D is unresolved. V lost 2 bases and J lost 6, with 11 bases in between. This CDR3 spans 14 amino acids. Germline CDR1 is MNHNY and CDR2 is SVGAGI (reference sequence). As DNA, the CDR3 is TGTGCCAGCAGTTACGAGGCCCTGGCCAATGAGCAGTTCTTC. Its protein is CASSYEALANEQFF.